Given below is one T cell receptor (beta chain) in context. In the original processing: Estimation of nucleated cell counts relied on the amplification of reference gene primers. Only in-frame clones appear in the TCRdb table, and some are missing; sequencing was by immunoSEQ multiplex PCR. That table supplies the V and J calls and clone size; D and trimming were determined from the DNA. This sample has about 230,000 clones, with roughly 80% found just once. The data stem from a study of blood T cell repertoires in COVID-19. Across the study: Specimens from acute and convalescent COVID-19 originated in the United States, Italy and Spain. Sample material is recorded as cDNA or gDNA derived from T cells, B-cell-depleted T cells, or PBMCs.

CDR3 length: 15 residues. Germline V gene data show CDR1 as LGHDT and CDR2 as YNNKEL (reference sequence). J lost 8 bases, V lost 4 bases, and 11 bases had no gene match. The specimen was peripheral blood. The clonotype was recovered from a woman of 80 years or more with acute or convalescent COVID-19. The chain couples TRBV3-1 (or the pseudogene TRBV3-2) to TRBJ2-1; TRBD2 agrees at 7 bases. The CDR3 reads CASSLTLGLRHEQFF. The CDR3 nucleotides are TGTGCCAGCAGCCTCACGTTGGGACTACGGCATGAGCAGTTCTTC.